The clone carrying this T cell receptor beta chain has a count of ten or more. What it binds is unknown. V shed 1 base and J shed 0 bases, with 11 bases lying between them. The germline V gene has CDR1 LGHDT and CDR2 YNNKEL (reference sequence). The CDR3 covers 16 residues. Each TCR transcript was tagged with a 10-nucleotide random UMI during 5'RACE. TCRdb fed the 5' RACE reads into MiXCR, producing one record per CDR3 protein. The sample includes almost 30,000 distinct CDR3 sequences, about 12% of them seen just once. Maryland, USA blood bank volunteers served as healthy controls. From 2 million PBMCs stored at -80 C, the unsorted libraries were generated. These data are taken from a study of neurological immune-mediated disorders. Study observations and caveats: The level of TCR clonal expansion was highest in patients with HTLV-1-associated myelopathy and lowest in multiple sclerosis, where it fell below the level seen in healthy controls.

The rearrangement joins TRBV3-1 to TRBJ2-3; D not certain. The receptor was derived from a woman aged 55-75 years in good health. The specimen was PBMCs. CDR3 DNA: TGTGCCAGCAGCCAAGGAACCGCCCGGAGCACAGATACGCAGTATTTT. It codes for CASSQGTARSTDTQYF.